This T cell receptor beta chain is drawn from a study of blood T cell repertoires in COVID-19. Across the whole study: PBMCs, B-cell-depleted T cells, or T cells were the source of the cDNA or gDNA that made up the material.

The table came from immunoSEQ multiplex PCR; TCRdb's copy has only in-frame clones and leaves some out. Of about 88,000 clones in the sample, 90% to 95% are singletons; the top ten hold roughly 1.7%. Per the germline V gene, CDR1 is MGHRA and CDR2 is YSYEKL. The CDR3 runs to 19 residues. V was cut by 1 base and J by 4 bases, with 26 bases left in between. The clonotype was recovered from a man aged 60-69 years with acute or convalescent COVID-19. The chain couples TRBV4-1 to TRBJ2-7; maybe TRBD1 (6 bases). Sequenced material: peripheral blood. The CDR3 here is CASSQARGRDGTLVYEQYF. The CDR3 DNA reads as TGCGCCAGCAGCCAAGCGAGAGGACGAGATGGGACATTGGTATACGAGCAGTACTTC.